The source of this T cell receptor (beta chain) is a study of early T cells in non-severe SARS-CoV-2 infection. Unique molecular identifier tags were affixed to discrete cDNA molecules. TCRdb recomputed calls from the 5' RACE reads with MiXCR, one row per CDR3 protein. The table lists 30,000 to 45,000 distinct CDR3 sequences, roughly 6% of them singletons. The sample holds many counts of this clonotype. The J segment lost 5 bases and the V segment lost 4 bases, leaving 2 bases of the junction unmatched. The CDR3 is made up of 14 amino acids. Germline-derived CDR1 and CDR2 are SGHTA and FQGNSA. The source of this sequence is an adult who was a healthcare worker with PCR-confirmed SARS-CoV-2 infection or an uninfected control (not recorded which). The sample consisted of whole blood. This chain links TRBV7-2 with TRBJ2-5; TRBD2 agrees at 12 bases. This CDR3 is CASSSSGGEETQYF. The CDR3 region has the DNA TGTGCCAGCAGCTCTAGCGGGGGGGAGGAGACCCAGTACTTC.